This T cell receptor beta chain was recorded in a study of CD8+ T cells in alopecia areata (dated by TCRdb to the late 2010s). Regarding the study in general: In both human patients and the C3H/HeJ mouse model, the study applied high-throughput TCRbeta sequencing to look at T cell clonal expansion in alopecia areata. In humans, TCRbeta sequencing was performed on scalp tissue and on sorted CD4+ and CD8+ peripheral blood T cells from healthy controls and from patients with patchy or totalis/universalis alopecia areata. Scalp clonality was compared across normal scalp (n=4), patchy alopecia areata scalp (n=8), and alopecia totalis/universalis scalp (n=8). RNA was extracted with the PAXgene miRNA kit for fixed scalp, the miRNeasy kit for PBMCs, and the RNeasy kit for mouse skin. immunoSEQ multiplex PCR using 35 Vbeta forward primers and 13 Jbeta reverse primers was used to amplify TCRbeta CDR3 regions.

PBMCs were separated by density centrifugation and stained for CD3, CD4 and CD8, after which CD4+ and CD8+ T cells were sorted on a FACSAria. Scalp biopsies and blood samples were obtained from unaffected controls. Here is what the overall study found, with its caveats: Shared TCR sequences between patients were less evident than in mice, which may be partly attributable to HLA diversity in the patient population. Unlike mouse skin, where gammadelta T cells dominate, normal human skin contains resident alphabeta T cells that get sequenced too, which complicates analysis of the scalp TCR repertoire. Higher clonality and more expanded CD8+ clones were observed in lesional scalp than in normal scalp, particularly in alopecia totalis/universalis, a finding suggestive of antigenic drive.

Library preparation used the immunoSEQ multiplex PCR assay. RNA was extracted from all samples and reverse transcribed into cDNA as template for TCR sequencing. SuperScript III was used to make first-strand cDNA, primed with a 2:1 mix of oligo-dT and random hexamers. A synthetic immune receptor repertoire was used to measure amplification bias, and any remaining bias was corrected computationally. Processing in the source paper ran as follows. After raw reads were preprocessed to remove errors, the CDR3 was defined following IMGT conventions as running from the conserved cysteine to phenylalanine. To get clonality, Shannon entropy was normalized by log2 of the number of productive unique TCRs and the result was subtracted from 1. Whether each scalp clone was CD4 or CD8 was inferred by checking scalp TCRbeta sequences against the CD4 and CD8 repertoires from sorted blood. TCRdb limited this immuneACCESS table to in-frame rearrangements with V and J called. A share of clones is missing; checked studies link under half to unresolved V genes, and the rest is unexplained. The V and J calls and clone size were taken over from that table, and D and trimming were inferred from the DNA. The sample yields about 120,000 clones; approximately 60% were counted once. Roughly 3.1% of the sample is in the top ten clones.

Of note for this clone: There is no known antigen for this receptor. Base qualities are not at hand, and no much larger clone is one base apart.

The origin of this receptor is a human donor in good health. The specimen sequenced was CD4+ T cells sorted from blood.

CDR3 sequence: CASSPGGNSPLHF. DNA sequence: TGTGCCAGCAGCCCTGGGGGTAATTCACCCCTCCACTTT. Recombination connected TRBV5-6 to TRBJ1-6, and TRBD1 may be the D gene, going by 5 matching bases. V is clipped by 4 bases and J by 6 bases, and the sequence between their germline boundaries is 8 bases long. From a lookup of the germline V gene, CDR1 and CDR2 are SGHDT and YYEEEE. There are 13 amino acids in the CDR3, from cysteine to phenylalanine inclusive. Solely the CDR3 DNA is kept, with 39 bases framed from the first base.